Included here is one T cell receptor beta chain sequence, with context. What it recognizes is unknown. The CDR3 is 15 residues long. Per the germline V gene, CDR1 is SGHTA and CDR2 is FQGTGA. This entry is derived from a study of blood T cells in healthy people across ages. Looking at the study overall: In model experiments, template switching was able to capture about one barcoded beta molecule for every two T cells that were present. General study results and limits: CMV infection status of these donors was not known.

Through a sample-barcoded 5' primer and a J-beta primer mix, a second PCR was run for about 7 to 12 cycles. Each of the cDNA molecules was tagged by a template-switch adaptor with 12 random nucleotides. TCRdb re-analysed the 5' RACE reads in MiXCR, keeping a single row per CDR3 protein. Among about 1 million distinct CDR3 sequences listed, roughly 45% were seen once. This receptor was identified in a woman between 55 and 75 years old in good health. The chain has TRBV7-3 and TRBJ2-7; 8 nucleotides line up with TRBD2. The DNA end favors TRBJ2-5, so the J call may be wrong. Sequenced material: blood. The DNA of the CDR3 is TGTGCCAGCAGCTTAAACGGGAGGGCCGGGGAGACCCAGTACTTC. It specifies CASSLNGRAGETQYF.